This TCR beta chain was retrieved from a study of blood T cell repertoires in COVID-19. Everyone who took part was roughly 18 to 89 years old, and they came from fewer than 25 US areas. Categorization into cohorts depended on clinical history that participants reported. The assay was immunoSEQ multiplex PCR, and TCRdb's table has in-frame clones only and misses some. Of about 280,000 clones in the sample, approximately 80% are singletons; the top ten hold about 5%. The TCR sequence derives from a man between 40 and 49 years old who had been exposed to COVID-19. Sequencing input: PBMCs or T cells enriched from blood (not recorded which).

CDR3 loop: CASNPAGGVEAFF. In nucleotides, the CDR3 is TGTGCCAGCAATCCGGCGGGAGGTGTTGAAGCTTTCTTT. The chain links TRBV12-3 or TRBV12-4 to TRBJ1-1; D is ambiguous. V shed 7 bases and J shed 7 bases, with 16 bases lying between them. The CDR3 is 13 residues long.